What follows are 28 T cell receptor beta chains derived from one specimen sequenced in a study of neurological immune-mediated disorders. TCRdb reanalysed the 5' RACE reads using MiXCR and keeps one entry per CDR3 protein. The table lists about 30,000 distinct CDR3 sequences, around 10% of them singletons. The sequenced sample was PBMCs. The receptors here all came from a man aged 55-75 years in good health.

This clonotype was seen at least ten times. This rearrangement joins TRBV7-3 to TRBJ2-1, with 8 bases aligning to TRBD1. V lost 3 bases and J lost 9; bases outside the gene matches: 10. Per the germline V gene, CDR1 is SGHTA and CDR2 is FQGTGA. The CDR3 length is 15 residues. This CDR3 reads CASSFGAGGYGEQFF. The CDR3 DNA is TGTGCCAGCAGCTTCGGGGCAGGGGGCTACGGTGAGCAGTTCTTC.

This clonotype was counted ten times or more. The chain combines TRBV5-1 with TRBJ2-3, with a weak D call TRBD2 (6 bases). The germline gives CDR1 SGHRS, CDR2 YFSETQ. This CDR3 spans 18 amino acids. V lost 4 bases to trimming and J lost 2 bases, with 23 bases between them. CDR3 in DNA: TGCGCCAGCAGCCCAGCTCGGGACTCCAGGGCGTACACAGATACGCAGTATTTT. It yields the protein CASSPARDSRAYTDTQYF.

This clonotype showed up many times. The genes are TRBV7-8 and TRBJ2-7, with D hard to call. CDR1 and CDR2 (germline): SGHVS, FQNEAQ. Trimming cost V 0 bases and J 3 bases, with 12 bases left between them. The CDR3 spans 15 residues. The CDR3 DNA is TGTGCCAGCAGCTTAGCGCCGGGCAGAAGCTACGAGCAGTACTTC. Translation: CASSLAPGRSYEQYF.

This clonotype was recorded at least ten times. This chain uses TRBV5-1 with TRBJ2-1, with D possibly TRBD2 on 6 matching bases. CDR3 length: 14 amino acids. V shed 4 bases and J shed 6 bases, with 14 bases lying between them. From germline, CDR1 is SGHRS and CDR2 YFSETQ. The DNA for the CDR3 is TGCGCCAGCAGCCCGGGGGTTACGTCCAATGAGCAGTTCTTC. It encodes CASSPGVTSNEQFF.

This clonotype has ten or more counts. The rearrangement joins TRBV28 to TRBJ2-1, with TRBD2 matching over 11 bases. The junction had 9 bases not matched to a gene; V was cut back by 5 bases and J by 6 bases. Germline V gene sequence: CDR1 MDHEN, CDR2 SYDVKM. CDR3 length: 16 amino acids. CDR3 DNA sequence: TGTGCCAGCAGTCCACTCACTAGCGGGGGTTCCAATGAGCAGTTCTTC. Its protein is CASSPLTSGGSNEQFF.

This clonotype was seen at least ten times. This sequence joins TRBV5-1 and TRBJ1-3, with 9 bases lining up with TRBD1. CDR1 and CDR2 (germline): SGHRS, YFSETQ. The CDR3 covers 15 residues. With 7 bases clipped from V and 0 bases from J, the junction kept 5 bases outside the gene matches. The CDR3 is CASRPGQGSGNTIYF. The CDR3 DNA reads TGCGCCAGCCGCCCGGGACAGGGCTCTGGAAACACCATATATTTT.

This clonotype has at least ten counts. This chain uses TRBV5-1 with TRBJ1-1; 8 positions match TRBD1. Germline CDR1 is SGHRS and CDR2 is YFSETQ. There are 15 residues in the CDR3. V was clipped by 2 bases and J by 6 bases; unmatched bases: 9. The CDR3 sequence is CASSLPGQGISEAFF. CDR3 nucleotide sequence: TGCGCCAGCAGCTTACCCGGACAGGGTATCTCTGAAGCTTTCTTT.

This clonotype was seen ten or more times. The chain couples TRBV5-6 to TRBJ1-1, with D tentatively TRBD1 (5 bases). The length of the CDR3 is 15 residues. Germline V lookup: CDR1 SGHDT, CDR2 YYEEEE. V shed 1 base and J shed 4 bases, with 14 bases lying between them. CDR3 sequence: CASSLYGVGGTEAFF. CDR3 DNA sequence: TGTGCCAGCAGCTTGTATGGGGTCGGGGGCACTGAAGCTTTCTTT.

This clonotype was recorded at least ten times. The chain links TRBV7-2 to TRBJ2-1; TRBD1 might be the D (6 bases). The CDR3 has 15 amino acids. Germline lookup yields CDR1 SGHTA and CDR2 FQGNSA. V was cut by 5 bases and J by 7 bases, with 18 bases left in between. The CDR3 here is CASSLMAGAENEQFF. In DNA form, the CDR3 reads TGTGCCAGCAGCCTAATGGCAGGGGCGGAGAATGAGCAGTTCTTC.

The rearrangement uses TRBV6-1 and TRBJ1-1; the D is unclear. Germline V gene lookup returns CDR1 MNHNS and CDR2 SASEGT. The CDR3 sequence is 14 residues long. V shed 2 bases and J shed 2 bases, with 9 bases lying between them. The CDR3 nucleotides are TGTGCCAGCAGTGAACCAGGATTAAACACTGAAGCTTTCTTT. It translates to CASSEPGLNTEAFF.

This clonotype has a count of ten or more. The chain links TRBV5-1 to TRBJ1-5, with 11 bases aligning to TRBD1. J gave up 5 bases and V 4 bases, and 14 bases lay outside the gene matches. This CDR3 comprises 18 residues. CDR1 is SGHRS and CDR2 is YFSETQ in the germline V gene. CDR3 bases: TGCGCCAGCAGCCCTGGACAGGGGGCGAATTGGGGGGATCAGCCCCAGCATTTT. Its protein is CASSPGQGANWGDQPQHF.

This clonotype was recorded at least ten times. The chain links TRBV28 to TRBJ1-1; 8 positions agree with TRBD1. Germline V gene lookup returns CDR1 MDHEN and CDR2 SYDVKM. The junction had 7 bases not matched to a gene; V was cut back by 5 bases and J by 11 bases. CDR3 length: 12 residues. The CDR3 loop is CASSDRGLAAFF. CDR3 DNA sequence: TGTGCCAGCAGTGACAGGGGTTTGGCGGCTTTCTTT.

This clonotype was seen at least ten times. V and J are TRBV6-6 and TRBJ1-1; D call uncertain. The V end was cut by 6 bases, the J end by 0 bases, with 8 bases between. CDR3 size: 13 residues. The V gene's germline CDR1 is MNHNY and CDR2 SVGAGI (reference sequence). The CDR3 nucleotides read TGTGCCAGCAGCGACACCCTGAACACTGAAGCTTTCTTT. Its protein product is CASSDTLNTEAFF.

This clonotype was recorded at least ten times. CDR3 in DNA: TGCAGGGCGCAGGGGGCGGCTGAGCAGTTCTTC. This encodes CRAQGAAEQFF. The gene calls are TRBV20-1 and TRBJ2-1; 8 bases match TRBD1. This CDR3 contains 11 residues. Germline V gene sequence: CDR1 DFQATT, CDR2 SNEGSKA (reference sequence).

This clonotype has ten or more counts. The DNA for the CDR3 is TGCAGTGCTAGGGGACAGCGGGAGCAGTACTTC. Protein sequence: CSARGQREQYF. J is TRBJ2-7 and V is TRBV20-1; 7 bases are a match to TRBD1. With V trimmed by 3 bases and J by 7 bases, 3 bases remained unmatched. The CDR3 has 11 residues. CDR1 DFQATT and CDR2 SNEGSKA come from the germline V gene (reference sequence).

As concerns this clonotype: A much larger clone sits a single nucleotide away, making a read error possible. This chain links TRBV7-2 with TRBJ2-2, with D unclear. The CDR3 covers 16 residues. V was pared by 1 base and J by 2 bases, with 11 bases between. Germline values: CDR1 SGHTA, CDR2 FQGNSA. In nucleotides, the CDR3 is TGTGCCAGCAGCTTAGTGGCAGTGCCTAACACCGGGGAGCTGTTTTTT. This sequence encodes CASSLVAVPNTGELFF. Variable domain in full (rest from reference TRBV7-2 and TRBJ2-2): GAGVSQSPSNKVTEKGKDVELRCDPISGHTALYWYRQSLGQGLEFLIYFQGNSAPDKSGLPSDRFSAERTGGSVSTLTIQRTQQEDSAVYLCASSLVAVPNTGELFFGEGSRLTVL.

This clonotype has at least ten counts. CDR3 amino acids: CASSKGGAGTEAFF. DNA for the CDR3: TGCGCCAGCAGCAAGGGGGGCGCTGGCACTGAAGCTTTCTTT. The rearrangement joins TRBV5-1 to TRBJ1-1; D might be TRBD1 (6 bases). CDR3 length equals 14 residues. Germline V gene data show CDR1 as SGHRS and CDR2 as YFSETQ. The V end lost 4 bases, the J end lost 4 bases, and 14 bases lay between the germline ends.

Details on this clonotype: Since a much larger clone is just one base distant, this may be a read error. The CDR3 does not end in the conserved phenylalanine or tryptophan, so this is likely a read error. The rearrangement joins TRBV24-1 to TRBJ2-3; D is undetermined. The CDR3 is 15 amino acids. V was shortened by 4 bases and J by 5 bases, with 15 bases between the two germline ends. In germline, CDR1 is KGHDR, CDR2 SFDVKD. CDR3 region: CATSDPKGSGDTQYS. The DNA of the CDR3 is TGTGCCACCAGTGACCCCAAAGGGTCGGGAGATACGCAGTATTCT.

This clonotype is medium-sized by share. The chain links TRBV20-1 to TRBJ2-1, with 8 nucleotides matching TRBD2. The CDR3 spans 13 residues. CDR1 is DFQATT and CDR2 is SNEGSKA in the germline V gene (reference sequence). Unmatched junction bases numbered 6, after V lost 5 bases and J lost 6 bases. CDR3 DNA sequence: TGCAGTGCTGGGGACGGGGGGGCCAATGAGCAGTTCTTC. This encodes CSAGDGGANEQFF.

This clonotype was detected many times. The chain recombines TRBV20-1 with TRBJ2-3; 8 bases line up with TRBD2. With V trimmed by 6 bases and J by 4 bases, 18 bases remained unmatched. Germline V CDR1 and CDR2: DFQATT, SNEGSKA (reference sequence). CDR3 length: 17 amino acids. The CDR3 is CSAEDILAGPVADTQYF. The CDR3 nucleotides are TGCAGTGCGGAAGATATATTAGCGGGACCGGTGGCAGATACGCAGTATTTT.

This clonotype came up many times. The chain links TRBV5-1 to TRBJ2-5; 7 nucleotides agree with TRBD2. J lost 2 bases, V lost 4 bases, and 5 bases had no gene match. CDR1 is SGHRS, CDR2 YFSETQ, per germline. This CDR3 comprises 14 residues. Here the CDR3 DNA reads TGCGCCAGCAGCCCCCGGGACTATCAAGAGACCCAGTACTTC. Amino acid sequence: CASSPRDYQETQYF.

This clonotype was detected ten times or more. The CDR3 DNA reads TGTGCCAGCAGTTTTGGGGGAAGTGAAGCTGAAGCTTTCTTT. Amino acid sequence: CASSFGGSEAEAFF. The chain carries TRBV28 and TRBJ1-1; perhaps TRBD1 as D (5 bases). V was trimmed by 3 bases and J by 6 bases, leaving 14 bases between them. Germline CDR1 is MDHEN and CDR2 is SYDVKM. This CDR3 is built from 14 residues.

A word on this clonotype: One end of the junction varies from germline; a read error may be responsible. The rearrangement links TRBV5-1 to TRBJ1-2; the D gene is possibly TRBD1 (5 bases). From germline, CDR1 is SGHRS and CDR2 YFSETQ. CDR3 size: 13 residues. CDR3 residues: CASSWDFRYDYPF. For the CDR3, the DNA is TGTGCCAGCAGCTGGGACTTTAGATATGACTACCCCTTC. The variable domain in full, completed from reference TRBV5-1 and TRBJ1-2, reads KAGVTQTPRYLIKTRGQQVTLSCSPISGHRSVSWYQQTPGQGLQFLFEYFSETQRNKGNFPGRFSGRQFSNSRSEMNVSTLELGDSALYLCASSWDFRYDYPFGSGTRLTVV.

At least ten counts were recorded for this clonotype. This chain links TRBV13 with TRBJ2-3, with D uncertain. The CDR3 is made up of 13 amino acids. From germline, CDR1 is PRHDT and CDR2 FYEKMQ (reference sequence). V shed 0 bases and J shed 5 bases, with 6 bases lying between them. The CDR3 bases are TGTGCCAGCAGCTTAGGCCGGCAAGATACGCAGTATTTT. Encoded protein: CASSLGRQDTQYF.

This clonotype was detected ten times or more. The rearrangement links TRBV28 to TRBJ2-3; D is unresolved. The CDR3 totals 13 residues. V was trimmed by 5 bases and J by 0 bases, leaving 6 bases between them. In germline, CDR1 is MDHEN, CDR2 SYDVKM. CDR3 region: CASSAPSTDTQYF. CDR3 nucleotides: TGTGCCAGCAGTGCCCCGAGCACAGATACGCAGTATTTT.

The chain joins TRBV5-1 to TRBJ1-2, with 7 nucleotides matching TRBD1. CDR3 length equals 17 residues. CDR1 and CDR2 from the germline V gene are SGHRS and YFSETQ. Trimming removed 4 bases from V and 4 bases from J; junction bases left unmatched: 16. This CDR3 reads CASSPRTTGAAVYGYTF. DNA of the CDR3: TGCGCCAGCAGCCCACGAACCACAGGGGCCGCCGTCTATGGCTACACCTTC.

This clonotype was observed a few times. CDR3 residues: CSASRAQRSNDEQFF. The CDR3 bases are TGCAGTGCTAGCAGGGCCCAGCGGAGCAACGATGAGCAGTTCTTC. The J gene is TRBJ2-1, the V gene TRBV20-1; D is tentatively TRBD1 or TRBD2 (5 bases each). Germline assignment: CDR1 DFQATT and CDR2 SNEGSKA (reference sequence). Trimming left V 3 bases short and J 8 bases short, with 20 bases between. The CDR3 loop spans 15 amino acids.

At least ten counts were recorded for this clonotype. J is TRBJ2-1 and V is TRBV9; maybe TRBD2 (7 bases). The CDR3 runs 15 residues. V lost 3 bases to trimming and J lost 3 bases, with 13 bases between them. CDR1 and CDR2 from the germline V gene are SGDLS and YYNGEE. The CDR3 loop is CASSEGGVGYNEQFF. The DNA for the CDR3 is TGTGCCAGCAGCGAGGGGGGGGTCGGCTACAATGAGCAGTTCTTC.